This T cell receptor beta chain was observed in a study of PD-1 blockade in classical Hodgkin lymphoma. The data were produced by immunoSEQ multiplex PCR, yet TCRdb's version contains in-frame clones alone and is incomplete. The sample yields about 90,000 clones, over 90% seen once. No patient escaped relapse after autologous stem cell transplantation, and brentuximab vedotin exposure varied. The CDR3 length is 12 residues. The V end was cut by 5 bases, the J end by 3 bases, with 8 bases between. From germline, CDR1 is SGHNT and CDR2 YENEEA. The source is a human donor with classical Hodgkin lymphoma. The chain joins TRBV11-3 to TRBJ2-7; D gene ambiguous. The input for sequencing was peripheral blood mononuclear cells (PBMCs), taken before the second cycle of nivolumab. CDR3 nucleotide sequence: TGTGCCAGCAGCCATCCCTTCTACGAGCAGTACTTC. As protein: CASSHPFYEQYF. Drawing the rest from reference TRBV11-3 and TRBJ2-7, the complete variable domain is EAGVVQSPRYKIIEKKQPVAFWCNPISGHNTLYWYLQNLGQGPELLIRYENEEAVDDSQLPKDRFSAERLKGVDSTLKIQPAELGDSAVYLCASSHPFYEQYFGPGTRLTVT.